The TCR beta chain described here comes from a study of T cell responses to AZD1222 COVID-19 vaccine. Study as a whole: Pooled in the analysis were second doses at about 4 or about 12 weeks. Findings and caveats of the study: Along spike, vaccine-associated CD4 TCRs were found throughout, with dominance at 160-218 and 743-854. Sampled repertoires all dated from after the peak T cell response. Two doses of AZD1222 preceded a rise in Spike-specific TCR breadth and depth.

Repertoires were generated with immunoSEQ multiplex PCR, while TCRdb's copy carries only in-frame clones and drops some. The sample has some 95,000 clones; roughly nine tenths are singletons. A note on this clone: No antigen is known for it.

This receptor was identified in an adult in good health. This specimen was peripheral blood, taken on day 0 of AZD1222 vaccination.

Written as DNA, the CDR3 is TGTGCCAGTAGTGGACTAGCCTCCTACGAGCAGTACTTC. It is translated as CASSGLASYEQYF. The J gene is TRBJ2-7, the V gene TRBV19; 8 nucleotides line up with TRBD2. Germline V lookup: CDR1 LNHDA, CDR2 SQIVND (reference sequence). This CDR3 spans 13 amino acids. V was clipped by 5 bases and J by 0 bases; unmatched bases: 0.